This T cell receptor (beta chain) was sequenced for a study of metastatic and nonmetastatic thyroid tumors. At the level of the study: Across peripheral blood and tumor or nodule tissue samples taken from malignant and benign thyroid patients, the repertoires were compared with one another. Study-level results: The reported finding was significantly higher TCR beta diversity in malignant thyroid tumors relative to benign nodules, in blood and tumor.

As originally analysed: For papillary thyroid cancer, a distant-metastasis classifier was constructed from CDR3 differences observed across clinicopathological groups. TCRdb used MiXCR to call clones anew from the PCR reads. TCRdb assigned the V and J calls; the authors' analysis was not used. The sample lists about 18,000 clones, about 34% occurring once. Every patient was untreated before thyroid surgery. The CDR3 sequence is 14 residues long. Germline V CDR1 and CDR2: SGHRS, YFSETQ. V lost 3 bases and J lost 9; bases outside the gene matches: 9. Concerning this clone itself: The antigen is not known.

The specimen was tumor tissue. This receptor was taken from a male donor with papillary thyroid cancer or a benign thyroid nodule (not recorded which). Some clones in this sample may be carry-over from other donors' samples. J is TRBJ1-2 and V is TRBV5-1; 9 nucleotides line up with TRBD1. CDR3 loop: CASSWGQGSNRYTF. As DNA, the CDR3 is TGCGCCAGCAGCTGGGGACAGGGCTCAAATCGCTACACCTTC.